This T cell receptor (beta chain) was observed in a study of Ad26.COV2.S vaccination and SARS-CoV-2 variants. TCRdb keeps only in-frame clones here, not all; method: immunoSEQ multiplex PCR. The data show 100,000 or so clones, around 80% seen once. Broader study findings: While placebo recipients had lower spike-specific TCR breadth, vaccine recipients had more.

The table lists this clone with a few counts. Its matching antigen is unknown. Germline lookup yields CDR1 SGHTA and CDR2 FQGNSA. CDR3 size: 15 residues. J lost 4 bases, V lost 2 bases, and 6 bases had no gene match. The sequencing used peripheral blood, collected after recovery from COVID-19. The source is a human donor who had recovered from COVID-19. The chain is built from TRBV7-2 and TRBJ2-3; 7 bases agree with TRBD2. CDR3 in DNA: TGTGCCAGCAGCTTATGGGGGGGGAACGCAGATACGCAGTATTTT. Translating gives CASSLWGGNADTQYF.